This TCR beta chain was documented in a study of blood T cell repertoires in COVID-19. Sequencing used immunoSEQ multiplex PCR; TCRdb keeps in-frame clones, though not all of them. Among a few hundred thousand clones listed, approximately 86% were seen once. This CDR3 comprises 17 residues. Germline assignment: CDR1 LNHNV and CDR2 YYDKDF (reference sequence). V shed 0 bases, J shed 5 bases, and the junction held 9 bases outside the gene matches. Sequenced material: PBMCs or T cells enriched from blood (not recorded which). The receptor was isolated from a middle-aged woman with acute COVID-19. The chain joins TRBV15 to TRBJ2-5; TRBD2 matches 10 bases. Written as DNA, the CDR3 is TGTGCCACCAGCAGAGAGAGCGGGGGGGGTCATCGGGAGACCCAGTACTTC. Translated: CATSRESGGGHRETQYF. Filled out from reference TRBV15 and TRBJ2-5, the complete variable domain reads DAMVIQNPRYQVTQFGKPVTLSCSQTLNHNVMYWYQQKSSQAPKLLFHYYDKDFNNEADTPDNFQSRRPNTSFCFLDIRSPGLGDTAMYLCATSRESGGGHRETQYFGPGTRLLVL.